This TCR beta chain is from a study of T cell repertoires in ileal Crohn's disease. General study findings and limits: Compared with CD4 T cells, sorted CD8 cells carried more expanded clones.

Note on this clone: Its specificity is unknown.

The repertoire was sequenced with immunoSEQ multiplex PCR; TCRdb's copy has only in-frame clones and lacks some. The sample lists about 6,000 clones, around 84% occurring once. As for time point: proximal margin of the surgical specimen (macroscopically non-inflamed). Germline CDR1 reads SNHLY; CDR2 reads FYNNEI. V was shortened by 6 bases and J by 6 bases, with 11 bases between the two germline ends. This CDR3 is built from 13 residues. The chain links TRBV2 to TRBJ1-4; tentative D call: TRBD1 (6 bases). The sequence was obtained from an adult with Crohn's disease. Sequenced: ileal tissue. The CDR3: CASRNPGDEKLFF. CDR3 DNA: TGTGCCAGCAGGAACCCAGGGGATGAAAAACTGTTTTTT. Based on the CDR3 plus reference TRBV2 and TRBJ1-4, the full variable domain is EPEVTQTPSHQVTQMGQEVILRCVPISNHLYFYWYRQILGQKVEFLVSFYNNEISEKSEIFDDQFSVERPDGSNFTLKIRSTKLEDSAMYFCASRNPGDEKLFFGSGTQLSVL.